This entry lists 22 T cell receptor beta chains sequenced from one sample in a study of CD8 T cells in ankylosing spondylitis listed by TCRdb under 2017. General study outcomes and caveats: Blood from ankylosing spondylitis patients appeared to be characterized by a TCR beta motif made up of several highly homologous amino acid variants.

Which antigens these TCRs recognize remains unknown. The library was built by means of 5' RACE. Sequencing used an Illumina HiSeq 2500. TCRdb cleaned the public reads at Q25 with fastp, built clones with MiXCR and kept in-frame beta chains. All rows with the same CDR3 protein become a single entry with the most common DNA and genes. Present in this sample are some 800,000 distinct CDR3 sequences, roughly 10% of which were seen just once. The top ten clones comprise approximately 0.5% of the sample. What was sequenced was blood, either unsorted or a sorted T cell fraction (not recorded which). The receptor source for this set is a male donor with ankylosing spondylitis.

The chain uses TRBV30 and TRBJ2-7; 10 nucleotides line up with TRBD1. Per germline, CDR1 GTSNPN and CDR2 SVGIG (reference sequence). The V gene end was trimmed by 6 bases and the J gene end by 2 bases; junction bases not matched to a gene: 7. There are 14 residues in the CDR3. The CDR3 reads CACTRQGAAYEQYF. The CDR3 DNA follows: TGTGCCTGTACGAGACAGGGGGCGGCCTACGAGCAGTACTTC.

The V and J genes are TRBV4-3 and TRBJ2-1, with D tentatively TRBD1 or TRBD2 (6 bases each). The CDR3 totals 16 residues. V was trimmed by 4 bases and J by 8 bases, leaving 21 bases between them. In germline, CDR1 is LGHNA, CDR2 YSLEER. DNA of the CDR3: TGCGCCAGCAGCCCGGATACAGGGACTTTGGCCGATGAGCAGTTCTTC. Amino acids: CASSPDTGTLADEQFF.

This clonotype was counted between two and nine times. The V and J genes are TRBV7-2 and TRBJ1-1; D unclear. Trimming removed 2 bases at V and 1 base at J, with 5 bases between. This CDR3 has 13 residues. CDR1 and CDR2 from the germline V gene are SGHTA and FQGNSA. For the CDR3, the DNA is TGTGCCAGCAGCTTAATCTGGAACACTGAAGCTTTCTTT. It encodes CASSLIWNTEAFF.

As regards this clonotype: The germline gene is not matched at one end of the junction; a read error may be the cause. The chain is built from TRBV20-1 and TRBJ1-5; perhaps TRBD1 as D (6 bases). The germline CDR1 and CDR2 sequences are DFQATT and SNEGSKA (reference sequence). The CDR3 contains 17 residues. The DNA of the CDR3 is TGCTGTGCTAGAATACCCAGTTCCGGGGGCTGGGATCAGCCCCAGCATTTT. Amino acid sequence: CCARIPSSGGWDQPQHF.

This chain joins TRBV20-1 and TRBJ2-1, with no clear D. CDR3 length: 14 residues. Trimming cost V 4 bases and J 2 bases, with 12 bases left between them. CDR1 and CDR2 (germline): DFQATT, SNEGSKA (reference sequence). DNA of the CDR3: TGCAGTGCTACCAAACGACCCGCCTACAATGAGCAGTTCTTC. Protein: CSATKRPAYNEQFF.

Only a few counts were recorded for this clonotype. The rearrangement links TRBV7-2 to TRBJ1-1; D not certain. The CDR3 spans 15 residues. V was shortened by 2 bases and J by 3 bases, with 13 bases between the two germline ends. Germline CDR1 is SGHTA and CDR2 is FQGNSA. CDR3 amino acids: CASSLIWVGDTEAFF. As DNA, the CDR3 is TGTGCCAGCAGCTTAATCTGGGTTGGGGACACTGAAGCTTTCTTT.

V and J are TRBV28 and TRBJ2-1, with 12 bases fitting TRBD2. The length of the CDR3 is 15 residues. The V segment lost 5 bases and the J segment 6 bases; nucleotides outside the gene matches: 5. In germline, CDR1 is MDHEN, CDR2 SYDVKM. DNA of the CDR3: TGTGCCAGCAGTGCACTAGCGGGAGGATCCAATGAGCAGTTCTTC. This encodes CASSALAGGSNEQFF.

This clonotype has just a few counts. A read error may account for a junction end that differs from germline. V usage is TRBV2 and J usage is TRBJ1-1; D ambiguous. This CDR3 is built from 11 residues. The germline CDR1 and CDR2 sequences are SNHLY and FYNNEI. CDR3 coding DNA: TGTGCCAGCAGTGAATATCAAGAGCCGAGCTTT. Its protein product is CASSEYQEPSF.

The V and J genes are TRBV5-1 and TRBJ2-1, with D tentatively TRBD2 (7 bases). Deletions cut 0 bases from V and 7 bases from J, with 17 bases between. Germline-derived CDR1 and CDR2 are SGHRS and YFSETQ. The CDR3 has 16 residues. CDR3 sequence reads: CASSLAGTGGLNEQFF. For the CDR3, the DNA is TGCGCCAGCAGCTTGGCCGGGACGGGGGGCCTTAATGAGCAGTTCTTC.

This chain uses TRBV20-1 with TRBJ2-2; D remains unclear. The V end was cut by 0 bases, the J end by 4 bases, with 15 bases between. The germline CDR1 and CDR2 sequences are DFQATT and SNEGSKA (reference sequence). This CDR3 comprises 16 residues. CDR3 in amino acids: CSARDPSRPGTGELFF. CDR3 sequence (DNA): TGCAGTGCTAGAGATCCCTCGCGGCCAGGCACCGGGGAGCTGTTTTTT.

This clonotype has only a few counts. The chain uses TRBV4-1 and TRBJ1-1; no reliable D call. Trimming stripped 5 bases from V and 0 bases from J, with 13 bases between. Germline V lookup: CDR1 MGHRA, CDR2 YSYEKL. This CDR3 comprises 15 residues. The CDR3 spells CASSLTGSLNTEAFF. The CDR3 DNA follows: TGCGCCAGCAGCTTAACCGGGAGTCTGAACACTGAAGCTTTCTTT.

This sequence joins TRBV7-8 and TRBJ2-1; D possibly matches TRBD1 or TRBD2 (5 bases each). CDR3 length equals 16 residues. Germline lookup yields CDR1 SGHVS and CDR2 FQNEAQ. Deletions cut 5 bases from V and 3 bases from J, with 17 bases between. In DNA, the CDR3 is TGTGCCAGCAGCCCCTTTGGGGGTAGCGTCTACAATGAGCAGTTCTTC. Its protein is CASSPFGGSVYNEQFF.

This clonotype was seen at least ten times. The rearrangement joins TRBV20-1 to TRBJ2-7, with 8 bases identical to TRBD1. The germline V gene has CDR1 DFQATT and CDR2 SNEGSKA (reference sequence). The CDR3 totals 15 residues. The V segment lost 0 bases and the J segment 4 bases; nucleotides outside the gene matches: 8. CDR3 residues: CSARDRTGNPYEQYF. CDR3 sequence (DNA): TGCAGTGCTAGAGACCGGACAGGGAACCCTTACGAGCAGTACTTC.

This clonotype was seen ten or more times. The chain joins TRBV12-3 or TRBV12-4 to TRBJ2-3; D might be TRBD1 (5 bases). The J call may be mistaken, given a closer DNA end match to TRBJ2-5. This CDR3 is 11 amino acids long. CDR3 amino acids: CASSLRGTQYF. CDR3 nucleotide sequence: TGTGCCAGCAGCTTAAGGGGGACCCAGTACTTC.

The chain links TRBV5-1 to TRBJ1-1; D remains ambiguous. V was pared by 4 bases and J by 1 base, with 11 bases between. CDR3 size: 14 residues. Per germline, CDR1 SGHRS and CDR2 YFSETQ. The CDR3 DNA follows: TGCGCCAGCAGCCCCGGATCTTGGAACACTGAAGCTTTCTTT. It yields the protein CASSPGSWNTEAFF.

The chain carries TRBV20-1 and TRBJ2-3, with 7 bases identical to TRBD1. The CDR3 runs to 14 residues. With V trimmed by 5 bases and J by 5 bases, 10 bases remained unmatched. The germline gives CDR1 DFQATT, CDR2 SNEGSKA (reference sequence). The DNA for the CDR3 is TGCAGTGCTTCAGACAGGGTAGAAGAAGATACGCAGTATTTT. Translated, it gives CSASDRVEEDTQYF.

This clonotype occurred a few times. The chain recombines TRBV20-1 with TRBJ2-3; a possible D gene is TRBD2 (5 bases). V lost 3 bases, J lost 5 bases, and 15 bases lay in between. The CDR3 spans 14 residues. Per germline, CDR1 DFQATT and CDR2 SNEGSKA (reference sequence). The CDR3 protein is CSASSAKAGDTQYF. CDR3 DNA sequence: TGCAGTGCTAGTTCGGCTAAGGCGGGAGATACGCAGTATTTT.

V usage is TRBV4-2 and J usage is TRBJ1-1, with 7 nucleotides matching TRBD1. The CDR3 sequence is 15 residues long. J lost 1 base, V lost 1 base, and 3 bases had no gene match. Germline CDR1 and CDR2: LGHNA and YNFKEQ. Here the CDR3 reads CASSQGQGENTEAFF. The DNA of the CDR3 is TGTGCCAGCAGCCAAGGACAGGGAGAGAACACTGAAGCTTTCTTT.

The V call is TRBV29-1, the J call TRBJ1-2; D may be TRBD1 (5 bases). This CDR3 is built from 14 residues. Trimming took off 4 bases at V and 0 bases at J, with 12 bases between the two ends. Germline CDR1 SQVTM, CDR2 ANQGSEA. CDR3: CSVGGLGANYGYTF. In nucleotides, the CDR3 is TGCAGCGTTGGGGGATTAGGGGCTAACTATGGCTACACCTTC. Full variable domain (outside the CDR3, taken from reference TRBV29-1 and TRBJ1-2): SAVISQKPSRDICQRGTSLTIQCQVDSQVTMMFWYRQQPGQSLTLIATANQGSEATYESGFVIDKFPISRPNLTFSTLTVSNMSPEDSSIYLCSVGGLGANYGYTFGSGTRLTVV.

This clonotype occurred many times. The gene calls are TRBV10-3 and TRBJ1-5, with TRBD1 identical over 7 bases. Trimming took 10 bases from V and 4 from J; bases not matched to a gene: 10. The CDR3 covers 14 residues. The germline gives CDR1 ENHRY, CDR2 SYGVKD. The CDR3 here is CASGTDLSNQPQHF. The CDR3 nucleotides read TGTGCCAGCGGGACAGATCTCTCAAATCAGCCCCAGCATTTT.

This clonotype showed up just a few times. V and J are TRBV28 and TRBJ1-2, with no clear D. Germline V lookup: CDR1 MDHEN, CDR2 SYDVKM. With 6 bases removed from V and 4 bases from J, the gap between germline ends came to 12 bases. This CDR3 has 13 residues. For the CDR3, the DNA is TGTGCCAGCAGCTACAGAACCTTCTATGGCTACACCTTC. It translates to CASSYRTFYGYTF.

This clonotype was seen at least ten times. The chain employs TRBV29-1 and TRBJ2-1, with TRBD1 identical over 8 bases. Germline trimming cut 4 bases from V and 1 base from J; bases unmatched to any gene: 3. CDR1 is SQVTM and CDR2 is ANQGSEA in the germline V gene. This CDR3 comprises 14 residues. CDR3 amino acids: CSVARQGSYNEQFF. As DNA, the CDR3 is TGCAGCGTTGCCCGACAGGGGTCCTACAATGAGCAGTTCTTC.